The rows below give T cell receptor beta chains drawn from one sample of a study of blood T cell repertoires in COVID-19. The data were produced by immunoSEQ multiplex PCR, yet TCRdb's version contains in-frame clones alone and is incomplete. The sample lists about 400,000 clones; roughly 90% were seen once. The sample was PBMCs or T cells enriched from blood (not recorded which). Receptor source: a woman in her twenties or thirties who had recovered from COVID-19. The CDR3 runs from the conserved cysteine through the conserved F or W. The D gene is left open where the match is weak.

TRBJ2-5 - TRBV7-3 CASSPWADQQETQYF TGTGCCAGCAGTCCATGGGCAGACCAACAAGAGACCCAGTACTTC
TRBJ1-2 TRBD1 TRBV30 CAWFTAVRQGLYGYTF TGTGCCTGGTTCACAGCCGTTAGACAGGGCCTATATGGCTACACCTTC
TRBJ1-1 - TRBV19 CASSIPTGSNTEAFF TGTGCCAGTAGTATACCGACAGGCTCGAACACTGAAGCTTTCTTT
TRBJ1-2 - TRBV2 CASMGLMRGYGYTF TGTGCCAGTATGGGGCTCATGCGGGGCTATGGCTACACCTTC
TRBJ1-1 - TRBV28 CASSQPWGVNTEAFF TGTGCCAGCAGCCAACCTTGGGGGGTGAACACTGAAGCTTTCTTT
TRBJ1-2 - TRBV28 CASSLVRGVYGYTF TGTGCCAGCAGTTTAGTTAGGGGCGTCTATGGCTACACCTTC
TRBJ1-6 - TRBV5-5 CASSWTGQPNSPLHF TGTGCCAGCAGCTGGACCGGACAGCCAAATTCACCCCTCCACTTT
TRBJ1-2 - TRBV4-1 CASSPKSGNYGYTF TGCGCCAGCAGCCCGAAATCGGGAAACTATGGCTACACCTTC
TRBJ2-3 - TRBV10-1 CASSESSATDTQYF TGCGCCAGCAGTGAGTCTAGCGCCACAGATACGCAGTATTTT
TRBJ1-2 TRBD1 TRBV15 CATSGTAHYGYTF TGTGCCACCAGCGGGACAGCCCACTATGGCTACACCTTC
TRBJ2-1 - TRBV14 CASSQELANEQFF TGTGCCAGCAGCCAAGAACTAGCCAATGAGCAGTTCTTC